This entry lists 6 T cell receptor beta chains sequenced from one sample in a study of vaccination effects on CD4 cells after COVID-19. Cells that had been cultured for less than eleven days were the source of isolated CD4+ T cells. SARS-CoV-2 infected the person between March and December 2020, as confirmed by PCR. Vaccine administered to participants consisted of two doses of either BNT162b2 or mRNA-1273. The antigens for these receptors are not known. Assay: immunoSEQ multiplex PCR; the TCRdb copy retains only in-frame clones and omits some. The table has tens of thousands of clones, about 80% seen once. Sequenced material: CD4+ T cells from PBMCs cultured without peptide, taken after COVID-19 vaccination. The receptors originated from a human donor who had a prior SARS-CoV-2 infection.

As DNA, the CDR3 is TGCGCCAGCAGCTCACCGGGACAGGGATACAATGAGCAGTTCTTC. Its translation is CASSSPGQGYNEQFF. The genes are TRBV5-1 and TRBJ2-1, with 9 positions matching TRBD1. Per germline, CDR1 SGHRS and CDR2 YFSETQ. This CDR3 contains 15 residues. Trimming cost V 3 bases and J 4 bases; bases outside gene matches: 5.

This chain joins TRBV5-1 and TRBJ2-5; no clear D. V was shortened by 0 bases and J by 10 bases, with 10 bases between the two germline ends. This CDR3 has 12 amino acids. Germline assignment: CDR1 SGHRS and CDR2 YFSETQ. The CDR3, as DNA: TGCGCCAGCAGCTTGGATCCCTGGGACCAGTACTTC. Translation: CASSLDPWDQYF.

The CDR3 bases are TGCGCCAGCAGCCAATTTCGGGACAGGGACGATACGCAGTATTTT. It is translated as CASSQFRDRDDTQYF. This chain links TRBV4-3 with TRBJ2-3; TRBD1 agrees at 9 bases. Trimming took 2 bases from V and 6 from J; bases not matched to a gene: 6. The CDR3 covers 15 residues. Germline assignment: CDR1 LGHNA and CDR2 YSLEER.

As concerns this clone: Mismatch with germline at one junction end may stem from a read error. This sequence joins TRBV7-7 and TRBJ2-1; D is unclear. The CDR3 has 15 residues. The germline CDR1 and CDR2 sequences are SSHAT and FNYEAQ (reference sequence). The DNA for the CDR3 is TGTGCTAGCAGCTTTCGCCTAGACTCCTACAATGAGCAGTTCTTC. Encoded protein: CASSFRLDSYNEQFF.

The V gene is TRBV30, the J gene TRBJ2-7, with unresolved D. CDR1 is GTSNPN and CDR2 is SVGIG in the germline V gene (reference sequence). The CDR3 loop spans 11 amino acids. Trimming removed 2 bases at V and 5 bases at J, with 7 bases between. The CDR3 loop reads CAWSWGDEQYF. For the CDR3, the DNA is TGTGCCTGGAGTTGGGGTGACGAGCAGTACTTC.

This chain connects TRBV19 to TRBJ2-2; D remains unclear. This CDR3 comprises 12 residues. Trimming cost V 3 bases and J 7 bases, with 6 bases left between them. Germline loops: CDR1 LNHDA, CDR2 SQIVND (reference sequence). CDR3 sequence: CASSMVLGELFF. The CDR3 region has the DNA TGTGCCAGTAGTATGGTTCTCGGGGAGCTGTTTTTT.